The clone carrying this TCR beta chain was seen only a few times. CDR3 size: 13 residues. CDR1 and CDR2 from the germline V gene are MNHNY and SVGAGI (reference sequence). V lost 7 bases and J 0 bases, leaving 9 bases between the germline ends. The data stem from a study of T-cell memory formation after mild COVID-19. TCRdb independently ran MiXCR on the 5' RACE reads; one entry per CDR3 protein. The data hold around 440,000 distinct CDR3 sequences, with about 20% observed a single time. The sequenced material came from PBMCs or a T cell subset sorted from them (not recorded which). The origin of this receptor is an adult woman who had mild COVID-19 (a few samples of this study predate the infection). Cell type and time point are not known. The V gene is TRBV6-6, the J gene TRBJ1-1; D is ambiguous. CDR3 amino acids: CASTIGMNTEAFF. CDR3 sequence (DNA): TGTGCCAGCACAATAGGAATGAACACTGAAGCTTTCTTT.